This T cell receptor (beta chain) was observed in a study of cytomegalovirus exposure and HLA in healthy donors (dated 2017 in TCRdb). Background for the entire study: An earlier analysis of several hundred of the donors reported more than 250 Gb of sequence data and about 100 million unique TCR beta sequences from approximately 180 million T cells. A handful of DR-DQ haplotypes were handled as single units for association and clustering because linkage in the cohort was strong. Typing coverage varied by locus: roughly 629-640 donors for A, B, C, DRB1 and DQB1; approximately 520 for DQA1; about 600 for DPA1; roughly 450 for DPB1. In the later analysis, no new phenotypic data were used to find candidate immune exposures; instead, reliance was placed on TCR beta sequences and their occurrence across donors. Roughly 300 gigabases of sequencing data and tens of millions of unique TCR sequences were included in an early release covering roughly 600 HLA-typed donors. An earlier analysis of about 620 of the donors applied high-throughput TCR beta sequencing to assess whether each TCR beta V gene segment acted as functional or pseudogenic. In a later genetic analysis, genome-wide SNP genotypes for about three fifths of the roughly 670 donors were used, and that subset was treated as a discovery cohort. Of the roughly 400 genotyped donors, about 80% fell in the genetic ancestry cluster associated with self-reported Caucasian donors. On average, about 240,000 unique TCR beta nucleotide sequences were sequenced per donor among roughly 430 genotyped donors of the cohort, with about 17% of those sequences being non-productive. The study used immunosequencing to profile the T cell repertoires of 670 or so subjects and linked those repertoires to cytomegalovirus serostatus. In a later analysis, previously published TCR beta repertoires from 550 to 700 donors were re-analyzed and high-resolution HLA genotyping was added so that TCR occurrence patterns could be studied. The study combined high-throughput TCR immunosequencing, statistical association of individual TCRs with disease status, and machine learning to predict cytomegalovirus infection status. Alongside the repertoire data, information on donor age, sex, ethnicity and CMV serostatus was compiled. The study aimed to test whether cataloging public T cell receptors could reveal signatures of past pathogen exposure. Along with the roughly 670-subject first cohort, a separate validation cohort of over a hundred different subjects was used. HLA typing covered class I and class II loci at four-digit resolution. All discovery cohort repertoires had been generated on a single sequencing platform.

The cohort consisted of 670 or so healthy bone marrow donors. Cohort members were all nominally healthy when sampled, although unrecorded immune exposures were likely present. The donor tested CMV seropositive and was one of the 289 seropositive cohort members. Every donor gave a peripheral blood sample, and the peripheral blood mononuclear cells from that sample were used for TCR beta sequencing. Genomic DNA was extracted from the blood cell samples with the Qiagen DNeasy Blood Extraction Kit. The germline V end is reduced by 1 base and the J end by 9 bases; junction bases left unmatched: 16. For CDR1 and CDR2, the germline V gene (reference sequence) lists GTSNPN and SVGIG. From its cysteine to its phenylalanine, the CDR3 spans 16 amino acids. Only CDR3 DNA remains: 48 bases, in frame from the first base. The protocol used for the library was the immunoSEQ multiplex PCR assay. The multiplex PCR relied on a mix of 60 forward primers for TCR Vbeta segments and 13 reverse primers for TCR Jbeta segments. Amplification of the CDR3 region of rearranged TCR beta genes was performed with a multiplex PCR assay on genomic DNA. On the Illumina HiSeq System, the amplified TCR beta libraries were sequenced as 87-base-pair reads. The paper's processing steps were these. Across the 600 to 700 repertoires, a later analysis counted 78 million or so unique TCR beta chains, 8.5 million to 12 million of which were shared by at least two donors. To remove PCR and sequencing errors, raw reads were error-corrected and collapsed into unique sequences using a nearest-neighbor algorithm that merged closely related sequences. To assign V, D and J gene segments, CDR3 sequences were aligned to IMGT reference sequences. For a sequence to be retained, a match of at least six nucleotides to both a V gene segment and a J gene segment was required. A rearrangement was called productive if the CDR3 had no stop codons and remained in frame with V and J, and every other rearrangement was called non-productive. CDR3 was defined according to IMGT convention as the region running from the second conserved V-encoded cysteine to the conserved J-encoded phenylalanine. Sequences without an unambiguous match to a single V gene segment were excluded from the earlier analysis of over 500 of the donors. An earlier analysis of several hundred of the donors called V segments functional above 56.7% productive rearrangements and segregating when the between-donor standard deviation exceeded 5%. A statistical classification framework was built to diagnose cytomegalovirus status from the catalog of TCR beta chain sequences. V and J gene assignment, in a later analysis, came from comparing TCR nucleotide sequences with IMGT/GENE-DB human TR gene sequences. In a later analysis, CDR3 sequences and most-parsimonious VDJ recombination scenarios were assigned using the TCRdist pipeline. In a later analysis, every TCR beta chain was defined by the combination of its CDR3 amino acid sequence and its V-gene family, and reads without a unique V-gene family were dropped. In a later analysis, 450 to 600 highly shared, low-generation-probability nucleotide sequences were removed to address suspected cross-contamination and a sequencing artifact. A later analysis calculated a clonal expansion index for each public chain from normalized within-repertoire ranks of inferred template counts. In a later analysis, generation probabilities were computed with a VDJ recombination model fitted to out-of-frame rearrangements, and the resulting probabilities were checked against IGoR. In a later analysis, TCR-TCR, TCR-HLA and TCR-CMV co-occurrence was scored with hypergeometric tests, and a repertoire-size bias correction was applied to TCR pairs. To estimate false discovery rates, a later analysis permuted the HLA or CMV assignments 20 times. In a later analysis, co-occurring TCRs were grouped using DBSCAN, and TCRdist sequence similarity was added for clustering within HLA-allele-positive subsets. Repertoires with fewer than 30,000 or more than 120,000 public chains were left out of co-occurrence clustering, as were four to six repertoires with anomalous nucleotide sharing. The source is immuneACCESS, and TCRdb retained only in-frame sequences with V and J called. Part of the clones is not carried over; for the studies checked, unresolved V genes explain less than half of this, and the remainder is unexplained. The V and J calls and the clone size are those of that table, but D and trimming were determined from the DNA. Across this sample there are about 170,000 clones, with 75% to 85% seen only once. The top ten clonotypes cover around 4.7% of the sample.

General conclusions and limits of the study: This cohort had only TCR beta chains sequenced, and the lack of alpha or paired-chain data limited which features could be detected. Linkage disequilibrium might explain the correlated functional status among segregating V segments, but an unknown experimental factor could not be ruled out. The 87-base-pair reads could not distinguish some IMGT-functional V segments, including TRBV6-2 and TRBV6-3, so those segments were excluded. The authors suggested that the approach could potentially be extended to other disease states and immunological phenotypes. The study listed 150 to 200 TCR beta chains as associated with cytomegalovirus. A later analysis found that TCR association rates varied across HLA loci, with DRB1 alleles showing the most associated TCRs and HLA-C alleles the fewest. Several of the top co-occurrence clusters appeared to be linked to parvovirus B19, influenza, CMV and Epstein-Barr virus, according to a later analysis. The classifier was reported to diagnose cytomegalovirus status with high specificity and sensitivity in both the original and validation cohorts. A further reported finding was that TCR beta sequences accurately predicted the HLA-A and HLA-B alleles for most subjects in the first cohort. A cluster of highly shared sequence variants was judged likely to be a technical artifact of the sequencing pipeline. An association between a missense DCLRE1C variant and V-gene and J-gene trimming of TCR beta chains was found in a later genetic analysis and replicated in an independent cohort. In a later analysis, some 18,000 TCR beta sequences were associated with specific HLA alleles at a false discovery rate of 0.05. The earlier analysis of about 600 of the donors excluded 15 to 20 rarely observed V segments, including chromosome 9 orphons, because counts were too low. In vitro tests confirmed that three of the cytomegalovirus-associated TCR beta chains recognize cytomegalovirus antigens. The presence/absence analyses assumed that sequencing depth was roughly uniform across donors, and that assumption may not be true. HLA typing was unavailable for some donors at each locus, so association tests used only the typed subset. Compared with equally common non-associated chains, HLA-associated TCR beta chains in a later analysis were more clonally expanded and had lower generation probabilities. A later genetic analysis reported fewer N-insertions in productive TCRs among donors in an Asian-associated ancestry cluster than the roughly 620-donor mean. According to a later analysis, most CMV-associated TCR beta chains appeared to be HLA-restricted, and the HLA associations seemed to be driven largely by CMV exposure. In an earlier analysis of around 500 of the donors, most TCR beta V segments appeared in productive rearrangements about 87% or about 30% of the time, broadly matching IMGT annotations. Across donors, most TCR sequences were observed very rarely, whereas some public TCRs were present in many individuals. Immune exposure information for the cohort was limited to CMV serostatus. When HLA alleles, especially DR and DQ, strongly co-occurred, TCR associations were difficult to assign to individual alleles.

Comments on this clone: What this receptor recognizes is not known. No qualities accompany the bases; no much larger clone lies one base away.

The chain couples TRBV30 to TRBJ2-5, with TRBD2 identical over 8 junction bases. This sequence originates from a woman aged 18-30 years in good health and CMV-seropositive. The sample comprised PBMCs. The DNA sequence follows: TGTGCCTGGAGTGCCCCCCGGACTAGCCCTAGGGATGCCCAGTACTTC. It encodes CAWSAPRTSPRDAQYF.